This T cell receptor beta chain is drawn from a study of T cells expressing NK-cell markers. As regards this clonotype: No antigen is known for it.

Findings and caveats of the study: Dominant NKG2C+ clonotypes accounted for about 1.0-8% of CD8+ T cells in about six donors.

The TCR beta cDNA came from 5'RACE template switching with UMIs. After re-calling the 5' RACE reads, TCRdb lists one entry per CDR3 protein, DNA absent. Its table records around 470,000 distinct CDR3 sequences. CDR3 length: 20 residues. The germline CDR1 and CDR2 sequences are LGHNA and YNFKEQ. This TCR was sampled from a woman aged 45 to 65 in good health. Sequencing was carried out using blood T cells: a sorted CD56 or NKG2C T cell subset, CD4+ or CD8+ T cells, or bulk PBMC T cells (not recorded which). This rearrangement joins TRBV4-2 to TRBJ2-3; absent DNA, TCRdb's TRBD2 call cannot be checked. CDR3 sequence: CASSQDGKGGAGGPADTQYF.